This TCR beta chain was observed in a study of cytomegalovirus exposure and HLA in healthy donors (TCRdb year 2017). The study in broad terms: In an earlier analysis of about 560 of the donors, roughly 300 Gb of sequence data and approximately 100 million unique TCR beta sequences from 180 million or so T cells were reported. Roughly 310 gigabases of sequencing data and around 87 million unique TCR sequences were included in an early release covering roughly 600 HLA-typed donors. Among the roughly 400 genotyped donors, approximately 81% belonged to the genetic ancestry cluster associated with self-reported Caucasian donors. The study was designed to test whether signatures of past pathogen exposure could be identified by cataloging public T cell receptors. Using immunosequencing, the study profiled T cell repertoires from 666 subjects and related those repertoires to cytomegalovirus serostatus. Besides the first cohort of 666 subjects, a separate validation cohort made up of some 110 different subjects was used. High-throughput TCR immunosequencing, statistical association of individual TCRs with disease status, and machine learning were combined to predict cytomegalovirus infection status. To study patterns of TCR occurrence, a later analysis re-analyzed previously published TCR beta repertoires from 666 donors and added high-resolution HLA genotyping. In the later analysis, no new phenotypic data were used to find candidate immune exposures; instead, reliance was placed on TCR beta sequences and their occurrence across donors. To decide whether each TCR beta V gene segment behaved as functional or pseudogenic, an earlier analysis of some 580 of the donors relied on high-throughput TCR beta sequencing. Donor age, sex, ethnicity and CMV serostatus were collected together with the repertoire data. A later genetic analysis used genome-wide SNP genotypes for about 65% of the roughly 670 donors, treating that subset as a discovery cohort. All discovery cohort repertoires had been generated using a single sequencing platform. Class I and class II HLA loci were covered by the typing at four-digit resolution. Typing coverage differed by locus: A, B, C, DRB1 and DQB1 were typed in roughly 629-630 donors, DQA1 in 500 to 550, DPA1 in approximately 600, and DPB1 in roughly 450. Roughly five DR-DQ haplotypes were handled as single units for association and clustering because linkage in the cohort was strong. Across approximately 400 genotyped donors of the cohort, an average of about 220,000 unique TCR beta nucleotide sequences per donor were sequenced, and about a sixth of those sequences were non-productive. The investigation overall reported the following: Most TCR sequences were seen in very few donors, while some public TCRs were found in many individuals. Three of the identified cytomegalovirus-associated TCR beta chains were confirmed in vitro to be specific for cytomegalovirus antigens. Strong co-occurrence of HLA alleles, especially DR and DQ, made assigning TCR associations to individual alleles difficult. Some IMGT-functional V segments, including TRBV6-2 and TRBV6-3, could not be told apart with the 87-base-pair reads, so those segments were excluded. Most CMV-associated TCR beta chains appeared to be HLA-restricted in a later analysis, and the HLA associations seemed to be driven largely by CMV exposure. A further reported finding was that TCR beta sequences accurately predicted the HLA-A and HLA-B alleles for most subjects in the first cohort. The authors suggested that the approach could potentially be generalized to other disease states and immunological phenotypes. For the cohort, immune exposure information was limited to CMV serostatus. In an earlier analysis of around 600 of the donors, most TCR beta V segments appeared in productive rearrangements about 87% or about 30% of the time, broadly matching IMGT annotations. A later genetic analysis reported fewer N-insertions in productive TCRs among donors in an Asian-associated ancestry cluster than the roughly 620-donor mean. A later genetic analysis associated a missense DCLRE1C variant with V-gene and J-gene trimming of TCR beta chains, and an independent cohort replicated the association. Because counts were too low, roughly 16 rarely observed V segments, including chromosome 9 orphons, were excluded from the earlier analysis of several hundred of the donors. A total of 150 to 200 TCR beta chains were listed by the study as associated with cytomegalovirus. Presence/absence analyses assumed roughly uniform sequencing depth across donors, an assumption that may not hold. In both the original and validation cohorts, the classifier was reported to diagnose cytomegalovirus status with high specificity and sensitivity. A cluster of highly shared sequence variants was judged likely to be a technical artifact of the sequencing pipeline. Because HLA typing was unavailable for some donors at each locus, only the typed subset was used in association tests. In a later analysis, TCR association rates were found to vary across HLA loci, with the most associated TCRs seen for DRB1 alleles and the fewest for HLA-C alleles. In a later analysis, several top co-occurrence clusters were reported to appear linked to parvovirus B19, influenza, CMV and Epstein-Barr virus. In a later analysis, HLA-associated TCR beta chains were found to be more clonally expanded and to have lower generation probabilities than equally common non-associated chains. Correlated functional status among segregating V segments might reflect linkage disequilibrium, but an unknown experimental factor could not be ruled out. Specific HLA alleles were associated with 18,000 or so TCR beta sequences at a false discovery rate of 0.05 in a later analysis. In this cohort, only TCR beta chains were sequenced, and detectable features were limited by the absence of alpha or paired-chain data.

V ends up 4 bases short and J 3 bases short, with an unmatched junction base count of 16. Taken from the germline V gene, the CDR1 and CDR2 loops are SGDLS and YYNGEE. CDR3 length: 18 amino acids, cysteine to phenylalanine. The DNA shown is the 54-base CDR3, in frame from base 1. The cohort was made up of approximately 670 healthy bone marrow donors. All cohort members were sampled while nominally healthy, although unrecorded immune exposures were likely present. The donor was CMV seronegative and was included in the group of under 450 seronegative cohort members. A peripheral blood sample was provided by each donor, and peripheral blood mononuclear cells were used for TCR beta sequencing. The Qiagen DNeasy Blood Extraction Kit was used to extract genomic DNA from the blood cell samples. As regards this clone: The antigen it recognizes is unknown. Base qualities were left out, and no much larger clone turns up one base away.

The library was obtained by the immunoSEQ multiplex PCR assay. A mixture of 60 forward primers for TCR Vbeta segments and 13 reverse primers for TCR Jbeta segments was used in the multiplex PCR. Amplification of the CDR3 region of rearranged TCR beta genes was performed with a multiplex PCR assay on genomic DNA. The amplified TCR beta libraries were sequenced on the Illumina HiSeq System as 87-base-pair reads. The authors' pipeline ran thus. A later analysis counted about 80 million unique TCR beta chains across the 550 to 700 repertoires, and roughly 11 million of these chains were shared by at least two donors. Raw reads were error-corrected and collapsed into unique sequences by a nearest-neighbor algorithm in which closely related sequences were merged to remove PCR and sequencing errors. To assign V, D and J gene segments, CDR3 sequences were aligned to IMGT reference sequences. For a sequence to be retained, at least a six-nucleotide match to both a V gene segment and a J gene segment was required. A rearrangement was called productive if the CDR3 had no stop codons and remained in frame with V and J, and every other rearrangement was called non-productive. Following IMGT convention, CDR3 was defined as the stretch from the second conserved V-encoded cysteine to the conserved J-encoded phenylalanine. Sequences without an unambiguous match to a single V gene segment were excluded from the earlier analysis of about 630 of the donors. An earlier analysis of 500 to 700 of the donors classified V segments as functional when productive rearrangements were above 56.7% and as segregating when the standard deviation between donors was above 5%. A statistical classification framework was built for diagnosing cytomegalovirus status from the catalog of TCR beta chain sequences. V and J gene assignment, in a later analysis, came from comparing TCR nucleotide sequences with IMGT/GENE-DB human TR gene sequences. A later analysis assigned CDR3 sequences and most-parsimonious VDJ recombination scenarios with the TCRdist pipeline. A later analysis defined each TCR beta chain by its CDR3 amino acid sequence plus V-gene family, and excluded reads lacking a unique V-gene family. To address suspected cross-contamination and a sequencing artifact, a later analysis removed a few hundred highly shared, low-generation-probability nucleotide sequences. A later analysis calculated a clonal expansion index for each public chain from normalized within-repertoire ranks of inferred template counts. In a later analysis, generation probabilities were computed with a VDJ recombination model fitted to out-of-frame rearrangements, and the resulting probabilities were checked against IGoR. In a later analysis, hypergeometric tests were used to score TCR-TCR, TCR-HLA and TCR-CMV co-occurrence, with a repertoire-size bias correction applied to TCR pairs. In a later analysis, false discovery rates were estimated by permuting HLA or CMV assignments 20 times. In a later analysis, co-occurring TCRs were grouped with DBSCAN, and TCRdist sequence similarity was added when clustering was performed within HLA-allele-positive subsets. Co-occurrence clustering excluded repertoires with fewer than 30,000 or more than 120,000 public chains, plus five with anomalous nucleotide sharing. The immuneACCESS repertoire file appears here via TCRdb, limited to in-frame rearrangements. These files lack a portion of the clones; in checked studies, under half of the deficit traces to unresolved V genes, and the cause of the others is not known. The V and J calls and clone size are taken from that table; D and trimming were inferred from the DNA. This sample lists roughly 180,000 clones; about four fifths were detected once. Together, the top ten hold approximately 2.9% of the sample.

The V gene is TRBV9 and the J gene is TRBJ2-3, and 8 junctional nucleotides match TRBD2. The sequenced sample was PBMCs. The TCR was taken from a female donor in good health and CMV-seronegative. The bases are TGTGCCAGCAGCTCTCCCCGGGAGGGCGGCGATCCGACAGATACGCAGTATTTT. It translates as CASSSPREGGDPTDTQYF.